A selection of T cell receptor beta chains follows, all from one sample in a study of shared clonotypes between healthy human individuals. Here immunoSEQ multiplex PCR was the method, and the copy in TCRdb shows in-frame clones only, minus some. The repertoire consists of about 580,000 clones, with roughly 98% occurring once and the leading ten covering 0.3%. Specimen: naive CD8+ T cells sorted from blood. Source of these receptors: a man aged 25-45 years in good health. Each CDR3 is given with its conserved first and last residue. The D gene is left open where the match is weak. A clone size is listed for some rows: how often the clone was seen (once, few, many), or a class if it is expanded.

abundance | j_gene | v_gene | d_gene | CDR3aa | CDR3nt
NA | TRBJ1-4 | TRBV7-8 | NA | CASKEGPVNEKLFF | TGTGCCAGCAAGGAGGGACCAGTAAATGAAAAACTGTTTTTT
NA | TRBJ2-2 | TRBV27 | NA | CASSLGRTGELFF | TGTGCCAGCAGTTTGGGGCGGACCGGGGAGCTGTTTTTT
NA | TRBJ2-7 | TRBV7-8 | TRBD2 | CASSFPGTSGTYEQYF | TGTGCCAGCAGCTTCCCCGGGACTAGCGGTACCTACGAGCAGTACTTC
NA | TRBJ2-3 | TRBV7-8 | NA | CASRPLAGISTDTQYF | TGTGCCAGCAGACCTCTGGCGGGGATCAGCACAGATACGCAGTATTTT
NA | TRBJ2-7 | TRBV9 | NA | CASSDPTRGYEQYF | TGTGCCAGCAGCGACCCGACGAGGGGTTACGAGCAGTACTTC
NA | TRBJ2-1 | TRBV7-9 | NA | CASSHGGDEQFF | TGTGCCAGCAGTCACGGGGGTGATGAGCAGTTCTTC
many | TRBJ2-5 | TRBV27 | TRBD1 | CASSLLGTEETQYF | TGTGCCAGCAGTTTACTAGGGACAGAAGAGACCCAGTACTTC
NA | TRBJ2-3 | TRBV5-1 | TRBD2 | CASSSVGTSGTDTQYF | TGCGCCAGCAGCTCGGTCGGGACTAGCGGCACAGATACGCAGTATTTT
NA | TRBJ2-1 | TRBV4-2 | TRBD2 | CASSGTSDNEQFF | TGTGCCAGCAGCGGGACTAGCGACAATGAGCAGTTCTTC
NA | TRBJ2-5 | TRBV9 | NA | CASSARGETQYF | TGTGCCAGCAGCGCCCGGGGGGAGACCCAGTACTTC
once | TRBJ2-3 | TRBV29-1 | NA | CSVGPQGQADTQYF | TGCAGCGTTGGGCCGCAGGGTCAGGCAGATACGCAGTATTTT